The 13 T cell receptor beta chains below were found in one sample sequenced in a study of early T cells in non-severe SARS-CoV-2 infection. TCRdb independently ran MiXCR on the 5' RACE reads; one entry per CDR3 protein. The sample contains about 64,000 distinct CDR3 sequences, around 13% of which appear only once. Sequencing was carried out using whole blood. The receptors come from an adult who was a healthcare worker with PCR-confirmed SARS-CoV-2 infection or an uninfected control (not recorded which).

This clonotype appeared many times. The rearrangement links TRBV7-8 to TRBJ1-5, with a tentative D call TRBD1 (6 bases). V was clipped by 1 base and J by 7 bases, with 14 bases between them. The CDR3 has 15 residues. In germline, CDR1 is SGHVS, CDR2 FQNEAQ. The CDR3 here is CASSLGTGQGQPQHF. CDR3 in DNA: TGTGCCAGCAGCTTAGGTACAGGGCAGGGACAGCCCCAGCATTTT.

This clonotype came up a few times. This sequence joins TRBV19 and TRBJ2-1; 14 bases line up with TRBD2. This CDR3 has 18 amino acids. V gave up 2 bases and J gave up 8 bases; unmatched junction bases: 11. CDR1 LNHDA and CDR2 SQIVND come from the germline V gene (reference sequence). The CDR3 DNA is TGTGCCAGTAGTATATCGACTAGCGGGGGGGCCCACGACGATGAGCAGTTCTTC. Translated, it gives CASSISTSGGAHDDEQFF.

This clonotype was recorded at least ten times. This chain joins TRBV6-2 or TRBV6-3 and TRBJ2-5; tentatively, D is TRBD1 (5 bases). The CDR3 is 16 residues long. V was shortened by 5 bases and J by 3 bases, with 19 bases between the two germline ends. CDR1 is MNHEY and CDR2 is SVGEGT in the germline V gene. The CDR3 DNA is TGTGCCAGCAGTCAATTAGCAGGGAATAAAAAAGAGACCCAGTACTTC. Translated, it gives CASSQLAGNKKETQYF.

Only a few counts were recorded for this clonotype. The V gene is TRBV7-9, the J gene TRBJ2-4, with TRBD1 identical over 8 bases. J lost 6 bases, V lost 5 bases, and 9 bases had no gene match. The CDR3 is made up of 15 amino acids. Germline CDR1 is SEHNR and CDR2 is FQNEAQ (reference sequence). CDR3 residues: CASSRTGRLGNIQYF. As DNA, the CDR3 is TGTGCCAGCAGCAGGACAGGGAGGTTAGGAAACATTCAGTACTTC.

This clonotype is judged medium-sized (0.01 to 0.1%). V usage is TRBV9 and J usage is TRBJ2-5; 10 nucleotides agree with TRBD1. From germline, CDR1 is SGDLS and CDR2 YYNGEE. This CDR3 contains 16 residues. V lost 4 bases, J lost 2 bases, and 8 bases stayed unmatched. The CDR3 is CASSPTGGTLQETQYF. The CDR3 DNA reads TGTGCCAGCAGCCCGACAGGGGGCACCTTACAAGAGACCCAGTACTTC.

About this clonotype itself: Just one base apart from a much larger clone, this may be a read error. The V gene is TRBV2, the J gene TRBJ2-1; D gene unclear. V was pared by 3 bases and J by 10 bases, with 10 bases between. This CDR3 has 12 amino acids. The germline V gene encodes CDR1 SNHLY and CDR2 FYNNEI. CDR3 in DNA: TGTGCCAGCAGTGAGGACGCGCTCGAGCAGTTCTTC. As protein: CASSEDALEQFF.

The genes are TRBV29-1 and TRBJ2-3; D is ambiguous. The CDR3 is 10 amino acids. CDR1 and CDR2 (germline): SQVTM, ANQGSEA. The V and J ends lost 3 bases and 9 bases respectively, with 7 bases between them. This chain's CDR3 is CSVDGSTQYF. CDR3 nucleotide sequence: TGCAGCGTTGACGGGTCGACGCAGTATTTT.

V is TRBV20-1 and J is TRBJ1-5; no reliable D call. V gave up 6 bases and J gave up 1 base, with 13 bases separating them. Germline-derived CDR1 and CDR2 are DFQATT and SNEGSKA (reference sequence). The CDR3 contains 14 residues. CDR3 coding DNA: TGCAGTGCCACCAGCCGCTGGAGCAATCAGCCCCAGCATTTT. This codes for CSATSRWSNQPQHF.

This clonotype has more than one count but fewer than ten. The chain carries TRBV10-2 and TRBJ2-2, with D perhaps TRBD1 or TRBD2 (6 bases each). Trimming took 8 bases from V and 4 from J, leaving 14 bases between them. CDR1 and CDR2 from the germline V gene are WSHSY and SAAADI. This CDR3 has 14 amino acids. The CDR3 region has the DNA TGCGCCAGCGGATGGGGGGCAATCACCGGGGAGCTGTTTTTT. It is translated as CASGWGAITGELFF.

In this sample, this clonotype turned up a few times. This chain connects TRBV23-1 to TRBJ2-4; perhaps TRBD1 as D (6 bases). TRBV23-1 is an open reading frame whose function is uncertain. This CDR3 spans 17 amino acids. The V gene lost 4 bases and the J gene lost 0 bases, with 16 bases spanning the gap. CDR3 in amino acids: CASSLKGQPVAKNIQYF. The CDR3 nucleotides read TGCGCCAGCAGTCTAAAGGGACAACCCGTAGCCAAAAACATTCAGTACTTC.

V is TRBV7-2 and J is TRBJ2-7; 10 bases fit TRBD1. Germline CDR1 is SGHTA and CDR2 is FQGNSA. V lost 5 bases to trimming and J lost 0 bases; unmatched junction nucleotides: 4. This CDR3 contains 15 residues. Here the CDR3 reads CASSRRTGGSYEQYF. CDR3 nucleotides: TGTGCCAGCAGCCGTAGGACAGGGGGCTCCTACGAGCAGTACTTC. The full variable domain, rest sourced from reference TRBV7-2 and TRBJ2-7, is GAGVSQSPSNKVTEKGKDVELRCDPISGHTALYWYRQSLGQGLEFLIYFQGNSAPDKSGLPSDRFSAERTGGSVSTLTIQRTQQEDSAVYLCASSRRTGGSYEQYFGPGTRLTVT.

The rearrangement links TRBV7-2 to TRBJ2-7; the D is unclear. Per germline, CDR1 SGHTA and CDR2 FQGNSA. The CDR3 contains 14 residues. V gave up 2 bases and J gave up 2 bases, with 10 bases separating them. CDR3 residues: CASSLFSQPYEQYF. DNA for the CDR3: TGTGCCAGCAGCTTATTCAGTCAACCCTACGAGCAGTACTTC.

The J gene is TRBJ1-1, the V gene TRBV6-5; D unclear. The CDR3 has 15 residues. CDR1 and CDR2 from the germline V gene are MNHEY and SVGAGI. V gave up 5 bases and J gave up 1 base, with 14 bases separating them. CDR3 protein: CASSPPGSSNTEAFF. DNA for the CDR3: TGTGCCAGCAGTCCCCCGGGGTCCTCGAACACTGAAGCTTTCTTT.